This TCR beta chain was recorded in a study of identical twins. A few counts support this clonotype. Antigen: not known. The CDR3 covers 14 residues. V lost 4 bases and J lost 4, with 11 bases in between. Findings of the study overall: High-abundance cord blood beta clonotypes had fewer insertions; memory repertoires showed none. Shared out-of-frame alpha sequences (those common to twins) showed excess low generation probability.

A universal primer site came from template switching; cDNA carried unique molecular identifiers. TCRdb fed the 5' RACE reads into MiXCR, producing one record per CDR3 protein. Here the sample spans 450,000 or so distinct CDR3 sequences, more than 13% being singletons. These same records also appear under a second study, on yellow fever vaccine responses in identical twins.

This TCR was recovered from a woman between 18 and 29 years old in good health. What was sequenced was CD4+ T cells sorted from blood. The chain combines TRBV12-3 or TRBV12-4 with TRBJ1-5; a possible D gene is TRBD1 (6 bases). The CDR3 nucleotides read TGTGCCAGCAGTTCCACAACAGGGAATCAGCCCCAGCATTTT. It specifies CASSSTTGNQPQHF.